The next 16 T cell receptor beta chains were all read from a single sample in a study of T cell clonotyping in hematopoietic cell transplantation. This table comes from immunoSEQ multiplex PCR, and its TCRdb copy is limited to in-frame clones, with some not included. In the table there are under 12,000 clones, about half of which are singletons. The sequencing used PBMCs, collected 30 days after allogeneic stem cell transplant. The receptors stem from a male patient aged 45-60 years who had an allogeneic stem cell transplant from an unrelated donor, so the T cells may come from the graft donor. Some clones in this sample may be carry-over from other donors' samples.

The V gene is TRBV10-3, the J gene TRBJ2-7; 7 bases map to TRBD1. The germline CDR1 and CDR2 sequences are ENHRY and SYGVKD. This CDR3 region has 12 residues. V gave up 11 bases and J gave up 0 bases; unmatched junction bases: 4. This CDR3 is CAARDSSYEQYF. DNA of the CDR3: TGTGCCGCCAGGGACAGCTCCTACGAGCAGTACTTC.

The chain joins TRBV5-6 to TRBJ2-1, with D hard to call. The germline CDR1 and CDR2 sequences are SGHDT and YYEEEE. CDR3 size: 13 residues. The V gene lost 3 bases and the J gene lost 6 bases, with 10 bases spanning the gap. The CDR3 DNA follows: TGTGCCAGCAGCTCTCGGTCGGTCAATGAGCAGTTCTTC. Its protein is CASSSRSVNEQFF.

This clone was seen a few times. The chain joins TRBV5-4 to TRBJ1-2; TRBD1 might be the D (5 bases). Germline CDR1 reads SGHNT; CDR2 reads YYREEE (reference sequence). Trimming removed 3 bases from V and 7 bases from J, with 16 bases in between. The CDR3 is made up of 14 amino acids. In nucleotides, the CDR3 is TGTGCCAGCAGCTACCAGGGTAGTGAGTCTGGCTACACCTTC. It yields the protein CASSYQGSESGYTF.

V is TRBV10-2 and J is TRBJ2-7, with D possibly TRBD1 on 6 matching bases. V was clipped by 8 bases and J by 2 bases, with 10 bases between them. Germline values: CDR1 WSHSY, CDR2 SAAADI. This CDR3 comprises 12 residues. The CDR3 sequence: CASRDIAYEQYF. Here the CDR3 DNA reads TGCGCCAGCCGGGACATAGCCTACGAGCAGTACTTC.

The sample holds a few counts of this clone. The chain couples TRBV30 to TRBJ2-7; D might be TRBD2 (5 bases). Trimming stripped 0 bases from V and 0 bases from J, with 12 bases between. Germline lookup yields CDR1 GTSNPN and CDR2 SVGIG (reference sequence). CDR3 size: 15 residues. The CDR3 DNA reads TGTGCCTGGAGTGTCGGGGTCCGGAGCTCCTACGAGCAGTACTTC. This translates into CAWSVGVRSSYEQYF. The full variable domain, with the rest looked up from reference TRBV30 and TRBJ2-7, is SQTIHQWPATLVQPVGSPLSLECTVEGTSNPNLYWYRQAAGRGLQLLFYSVGIGQISSEVPQNLSASRPQDRQFILSSKKLLLSDSGFYLCAWSVGVRSSYEQYFGPGTRLTVT.

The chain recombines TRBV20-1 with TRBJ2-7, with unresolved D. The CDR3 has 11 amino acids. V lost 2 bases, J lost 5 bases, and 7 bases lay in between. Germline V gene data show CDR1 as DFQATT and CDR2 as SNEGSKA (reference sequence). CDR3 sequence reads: CSARRVHEQYF. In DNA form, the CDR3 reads TGCAGTGCTAGACGGGTACACGAGCAGTACTTC.

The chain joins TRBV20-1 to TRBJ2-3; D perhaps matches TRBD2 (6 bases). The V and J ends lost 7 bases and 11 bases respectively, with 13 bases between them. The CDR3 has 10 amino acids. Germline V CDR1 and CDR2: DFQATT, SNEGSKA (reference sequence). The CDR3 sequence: CSVVGRVQYF. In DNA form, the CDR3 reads TGCAGTGTTGTCGGGAGAGTGCAGTATTTT.

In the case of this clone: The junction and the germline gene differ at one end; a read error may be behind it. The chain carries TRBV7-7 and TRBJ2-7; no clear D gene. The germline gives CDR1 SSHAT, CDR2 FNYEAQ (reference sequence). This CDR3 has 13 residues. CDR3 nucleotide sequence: TGTGCTAGCAGCTTAGAATGGTCCTACGAGCAGTACTTC. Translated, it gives CASSLEWSYEQYF.

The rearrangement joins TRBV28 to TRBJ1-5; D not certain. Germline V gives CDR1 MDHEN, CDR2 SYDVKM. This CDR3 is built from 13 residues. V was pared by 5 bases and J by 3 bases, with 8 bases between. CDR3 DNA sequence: TGTGCCAGCAGTGCGGAGGACAATCAGCCCCAGCATTTT. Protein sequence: CASSAEDNQPQHF. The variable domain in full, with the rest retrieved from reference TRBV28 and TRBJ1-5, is DVKVTQSSRYLVKRTGEKVFLECVQDMDHENMFWYRQDPGLGLRLIYFSYDVKMKEKGDIPEGYSVSREKKERFSLILESASTNQTSMYLCASSAEDNQPQHFGDGTRLSIL.

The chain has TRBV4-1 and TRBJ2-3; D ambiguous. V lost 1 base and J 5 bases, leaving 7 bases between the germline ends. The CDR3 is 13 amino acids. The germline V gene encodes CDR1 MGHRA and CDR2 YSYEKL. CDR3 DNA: TGCGCCAGCAGCCAAGGGGTTGGAGATACGCAGTATTTT. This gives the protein CASSQGVGDTQYF.

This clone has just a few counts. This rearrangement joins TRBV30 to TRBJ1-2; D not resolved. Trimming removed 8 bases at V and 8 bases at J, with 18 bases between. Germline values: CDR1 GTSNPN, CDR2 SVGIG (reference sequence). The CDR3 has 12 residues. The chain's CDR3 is CALSRQSGGYTF. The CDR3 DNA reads TGTGCCCTCAGCCGGCAGTCTGGCGGCTACACCTTC.

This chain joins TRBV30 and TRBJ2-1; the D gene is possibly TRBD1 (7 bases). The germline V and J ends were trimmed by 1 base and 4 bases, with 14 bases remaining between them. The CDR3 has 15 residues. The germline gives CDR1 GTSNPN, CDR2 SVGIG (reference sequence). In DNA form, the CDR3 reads TGTGCCTGGAGTGCGGTGGAGGGGGCATACAATGAGCAGTTCTTC. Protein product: CAWSAVEGAYNEQFF.

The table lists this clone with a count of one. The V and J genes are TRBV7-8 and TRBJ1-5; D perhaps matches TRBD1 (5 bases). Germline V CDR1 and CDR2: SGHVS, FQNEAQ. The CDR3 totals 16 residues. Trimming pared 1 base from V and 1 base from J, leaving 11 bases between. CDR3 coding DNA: TGTGCCAGCAGCTTAGATACAGGAAGGAGCAATCAGCCCCAGCATTTT. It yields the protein CASSLDTGRSNQPQHF.

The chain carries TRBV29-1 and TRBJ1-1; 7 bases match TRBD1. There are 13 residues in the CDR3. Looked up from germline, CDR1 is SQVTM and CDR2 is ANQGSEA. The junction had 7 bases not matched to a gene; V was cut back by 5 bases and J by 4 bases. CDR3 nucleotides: TGCAGCGTTAGTGGATCAGGGGGCACTGAAGCTTTCTTT. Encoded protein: CSVSGSGGTEAFF.

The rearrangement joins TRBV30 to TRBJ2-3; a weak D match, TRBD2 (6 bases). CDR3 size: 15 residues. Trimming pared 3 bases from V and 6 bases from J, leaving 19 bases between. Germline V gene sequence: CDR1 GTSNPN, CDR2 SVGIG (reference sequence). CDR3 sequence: CAWSPEREERDTQYF. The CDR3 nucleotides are TGTGCCTGGAGCCCCGAGAGGGAGGAAAGGGATACGCAGTATTTT.

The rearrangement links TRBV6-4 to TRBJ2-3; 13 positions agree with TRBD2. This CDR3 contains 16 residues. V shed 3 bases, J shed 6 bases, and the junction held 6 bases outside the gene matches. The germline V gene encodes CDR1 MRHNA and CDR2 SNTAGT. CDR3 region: CASSETGTSGVDTQYF. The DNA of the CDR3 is TGTGCCAGCAGTGAGACCGGGACTAGCGGGGTCGATACGCAGTATTTT.